This is a list of T cell receptor beta chains from one sample in a study of technical replicates of blood from several donors. The data were produced by immunoSEQ multiplex PCR, yet TCRdb's version contains in-frame clones alone and is incomplete. The sample holds some 96,000 clones, approximately 94% seen once. Sample: T cells isolated from PBMCs. The receptors were sampled from a human donor in good health. Each CDR3 is given with its conserved first and last residue. The D gene is left open where the match is weak. Part of the rows lack a size; the others show once, few, many or a class for expanded clones.

v_gene | abundance | d_gene | CDR3aa
TRBV27 | NA | TRBD2 | CASSLNGGRGGTGELFF
TRBV7-8 | NA | TRBD1 | CASSHPWGQGHEQYF
TRBV27 | NA | TRBD1 | CASSPLRPTGGASYEQYF
TRBV6-1 | NA | NA | CATAAGRGGYTF
TRBV10-1 | NA | TRBD1 | CASSGGDRGANTGELFF
TRBV6-5 | NA | TRBD1 | CASSSHPRTGTQEQFF
TRBV7-5 | NA | NA | CVRSLMTRGYTEAFF
TRBV29-1 | NA | NA | CSVENGENTEAFF
TRBV28 | once | TRBD1 | CASSSPGQGAYEQYF
TRBV18 | NA | NA | CASSPLPAGNSRDEQFF
TRBV7-8 | NA | TRBD2 | CASSLKLAGGNSYNEQFF
TRBV7-9 | NA | NA | CASSLEADLNYGYTF
TRBV2 | NA | NA | CASSQQGTGTEAFF
TRBV6-4 | NA | NA | CASSDGLSNYGYTF
TRBV18 | NA | NA | CASSPFLTEAFF
TRBV5-4 | few | NA | CASSLEAKPETQYF
TRBV4-2 | NA | NA | CASSQVGSHLVQFF
TRBV5-6 | NA | NA | CASSLLLSIKGNIQYF
TRBV7-8 | NA | NA | CASSLMGGLQETQYF
TRBV29-1 | NA | TRBD2 | CSAGLAGPNEQFF
TRBV5-1 | NA | NA | CASSWRDSNTEAFF
TRBV4-1 | NA | TRBD2 | CASSQAGGDYEQYF
TRBV6-6 | NA | TRBD1 | CASSYSSLGQGAEQYF
TRBV7-2 | once | NA | CASSFRGAETDTQYF
TRBV9 | NA | TRBD2 | CASNPGLAGYDEQFF
TRBV27 | NA | TRBD2 | CASRTSGRWDTQYF
TRBV6-5 | NA | NA | CASSLRERQPQHF
TRBV5-1 | NA | TRBD1 | CASSLPGTGGHGYTF
TRBV19 | NA | TRBD2 | CASSERERHEQYF
TRBV19 | once | TRBD1 | CASRPGQHHSGANVLTF
TRBV9 | NA | TRBD1 | CASSVEGQGGNTIYF
TRBV10-3 | NA | NA | CAAQTGFPNYGYTF
TRBV6-1 | NA | TRBD1 | CASSESRTGPYGYTF
TRBV19 | NA | NA | CASSIGDRRTGELFF
TRBV19 | NA | TRBD1 | CASSNRQGWTEAFF
TRBV6-4 | once | TRBD1 | CASSESPGQGITEAFF